This T cell receptor beta chain came from a study of cytomegalovirus exposure and HLA in healthy donors. All donors participated as healthy donors of bone marrow. Points on this clone: Its cognate antigen is unknown.

This CDR3 contains 15 residues. V dropped 4 bases and J dropped 2; count of bases not matched to a gene: 7. Germline CDR1 is GTSNPN and CDR2 is SVGIG (reference sequence). Amplification used 60 Vbeta primers and 13 Jbeta primers. The repertoire was sequenced with immunoSEQ multiplex PCR; TCRdb's copy has only in-frame clones and lacks some. There are 180,000 or so clones in the sample; around 80% occur only once, and roughly 1.5% lies in the top ten. Study results and caveats: Links to common viral pathogens appeared, in a later analysis, for several of the most significant clusters. A later analysis linked fewer than 20,000 TCR beta sequences to HLA alleles at 0.05 false discovery rate.

The chain employs TRBV30 and TRBJ1-5; 8 bases fit TRBD1. The sequence was obtained from a man between 18 and 35 years old in good health and CMV-seronegative. The source material was PBMCs. CDR3 DNA: TGTGCCTGGACCAAACCGACAGGGGGCAATCAGCCCCAGCATTTT. Protein product: CAWTKPTGGNQPQHF.